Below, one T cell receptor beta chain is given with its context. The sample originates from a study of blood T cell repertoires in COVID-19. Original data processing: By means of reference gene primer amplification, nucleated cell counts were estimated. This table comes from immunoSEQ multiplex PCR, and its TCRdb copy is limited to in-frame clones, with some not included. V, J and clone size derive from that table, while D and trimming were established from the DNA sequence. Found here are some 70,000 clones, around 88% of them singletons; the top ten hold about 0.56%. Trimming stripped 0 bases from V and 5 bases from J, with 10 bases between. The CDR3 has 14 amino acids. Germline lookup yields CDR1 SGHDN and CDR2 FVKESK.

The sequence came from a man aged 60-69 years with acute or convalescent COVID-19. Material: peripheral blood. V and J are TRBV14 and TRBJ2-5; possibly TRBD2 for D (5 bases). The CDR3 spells CASSQDSRGETQYF. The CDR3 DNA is TGTGCCAGCAGCCAAGATAGCCGAGGGGAGACCCAGTACTTC.